This TCR beta chain was recovered during a study of blood T cell repertoires in COVID-19. Trimming stripped 8 bases from V and 0 bases from J, with 11 bases between. CDR1 and CDR2 (germline): MDHEN, SYDVKM. This CDR3 has 15 residues. Using immunoSEQ multiplex PCR, the repertoire was profiled, and TCRdb retains in-frame clones only, with some absent. The profile shows over 400,000 clones, around 90% of them singletons. The origin of this receptor is a woman aged 45-65 years with COVID-19, enrolled during active disease. This chain connects TRBV28 to TRBJ2-6; tentatively, D is TRBD1 (6 bases). Sequencing was performed on peripheral blood. Here the CDR3 reads CASATGYSGANVLTF. The CDR3 DNA follows: TGTGCCAGCGCGACAGGTTACTCTGGGGCCAACGTCCTGACTTTC. The whole variable domain, remainder taken from reference TRBV28 and TRBJ2-6, is DVKVTQSSRYLVKRTGEKVFLECVQDMDHENMFWYRQDPGLGLRLIYFSYDVKMKEKGDIPEGYSVSREKKERFSLILESASTNQTSMYLCASATGYSGANVLTFGAGSRLTVL.